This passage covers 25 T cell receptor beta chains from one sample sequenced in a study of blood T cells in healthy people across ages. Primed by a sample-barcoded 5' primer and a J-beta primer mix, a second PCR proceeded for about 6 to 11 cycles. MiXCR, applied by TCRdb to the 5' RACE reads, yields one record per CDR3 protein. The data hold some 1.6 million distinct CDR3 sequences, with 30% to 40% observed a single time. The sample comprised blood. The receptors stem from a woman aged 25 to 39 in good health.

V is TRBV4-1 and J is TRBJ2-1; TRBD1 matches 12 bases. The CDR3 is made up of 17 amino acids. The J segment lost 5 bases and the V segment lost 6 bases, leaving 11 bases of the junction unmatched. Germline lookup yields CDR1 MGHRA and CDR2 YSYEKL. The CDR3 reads CASRPSRDRGLNNEQFF. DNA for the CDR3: TGCGCCAGCAGACCAAGTAGGGACAGGGGGCTTAACAATGAGCAGTTCTTC.

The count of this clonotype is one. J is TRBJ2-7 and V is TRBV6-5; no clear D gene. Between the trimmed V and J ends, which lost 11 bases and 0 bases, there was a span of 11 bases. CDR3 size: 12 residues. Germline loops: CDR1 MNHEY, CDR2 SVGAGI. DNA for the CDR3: TGTGCCTGCATCGACCACTCCTACGAGCAGTACTTC. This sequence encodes CACIDHSYEQYF.

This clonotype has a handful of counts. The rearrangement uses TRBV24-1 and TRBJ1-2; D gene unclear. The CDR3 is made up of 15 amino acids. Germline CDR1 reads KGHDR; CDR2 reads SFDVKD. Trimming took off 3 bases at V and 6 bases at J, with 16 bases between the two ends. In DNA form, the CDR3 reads TGTGCCACCAGTGATCCCAACCTGGGAACCGATGGCTACACCTTC. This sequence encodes CATSDPNLGTDGYTF.

The CDR3 DNA reads as TGTGCCAGCAGCTTATTAGGCGGGGGAGACAATGAGCAGTTCTTC. Protein product: CASSLLGGGDNEQFF. V is TRBV13 and J is TRBJ2-1; 7 bases are a match to TRBD2. Germline V lookup: CDR1 PRHDT, CDR2 FYEKMQ (reference sequence). The V segment lost 2 bases and the J segment 5 bases; nucleotides outside the gene matches: 6. This CDR3 is 15 amino acids long.

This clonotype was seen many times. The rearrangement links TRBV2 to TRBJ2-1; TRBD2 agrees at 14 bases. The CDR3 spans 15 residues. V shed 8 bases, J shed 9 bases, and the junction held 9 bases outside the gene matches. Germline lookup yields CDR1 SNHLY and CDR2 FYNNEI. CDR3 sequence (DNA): TGTGCCAGCGGGGGGACTAGCGGGAGAACAACTGAGCAGTTCTTC. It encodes CASGGTSGRTTEQFF.

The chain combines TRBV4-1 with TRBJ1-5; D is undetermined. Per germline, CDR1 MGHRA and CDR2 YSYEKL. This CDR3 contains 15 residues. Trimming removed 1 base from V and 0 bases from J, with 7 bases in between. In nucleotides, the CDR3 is TGCGCCAGCAGCCAAGCCAGAAATAGCAATCAGCCCCAGCATTTT. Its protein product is CASSQARNSNQPQHF.

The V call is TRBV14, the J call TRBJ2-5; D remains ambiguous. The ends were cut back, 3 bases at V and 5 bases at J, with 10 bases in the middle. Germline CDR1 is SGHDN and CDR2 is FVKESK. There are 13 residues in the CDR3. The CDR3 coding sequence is TGTGCCAGCAGCCAGAAGCGATTGGAGACCCAGTACTTC. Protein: CASSQKRLETQYF.

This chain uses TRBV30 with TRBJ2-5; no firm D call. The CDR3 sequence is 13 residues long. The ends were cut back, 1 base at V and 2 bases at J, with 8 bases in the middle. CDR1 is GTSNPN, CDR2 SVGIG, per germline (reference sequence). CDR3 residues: CAWSGADQETQYF. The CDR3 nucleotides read TGTGCCTGGAGTGGGGCCGATCAAGAGACCCAGTACTTC.

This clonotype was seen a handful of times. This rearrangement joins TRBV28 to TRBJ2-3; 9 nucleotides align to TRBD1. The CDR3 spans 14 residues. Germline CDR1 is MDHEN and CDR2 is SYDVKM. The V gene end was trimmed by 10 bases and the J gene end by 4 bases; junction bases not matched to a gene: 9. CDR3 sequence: CATWGQGDADTQYF. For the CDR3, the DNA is TGTGCCACGTGGGGACAGGGCGATGCAGATACGCAGTATTTT.

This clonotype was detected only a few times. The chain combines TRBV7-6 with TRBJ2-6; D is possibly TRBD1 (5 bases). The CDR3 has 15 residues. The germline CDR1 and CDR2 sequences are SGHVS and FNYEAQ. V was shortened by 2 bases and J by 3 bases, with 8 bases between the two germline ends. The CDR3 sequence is CASSLKGLGANVLTF. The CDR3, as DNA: TGTGCCAGCAGCTTAAAGGGGCTTGGGGCCAACGTCCTGACTTTC.

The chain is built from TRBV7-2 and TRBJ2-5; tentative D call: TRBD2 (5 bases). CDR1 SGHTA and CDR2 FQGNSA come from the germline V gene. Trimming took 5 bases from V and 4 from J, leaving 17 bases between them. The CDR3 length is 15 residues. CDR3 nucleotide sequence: TGTGCCAGCAGCATCCACGGTCTCGAGGGAGAGACCCAGTACTTC. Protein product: CASSIHGLEGETQYF. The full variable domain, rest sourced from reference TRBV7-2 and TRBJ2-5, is GAGVSQSPSNKVTEKGKDVELRCDPISGHTALYWYRQSLGQGLEFLIYFQGNSAPDKSGLPSDRFSAERTGGSVSTLTIQRTQQEDSAVYLCASSIHGLEGETQYFGPGTRLLVL.

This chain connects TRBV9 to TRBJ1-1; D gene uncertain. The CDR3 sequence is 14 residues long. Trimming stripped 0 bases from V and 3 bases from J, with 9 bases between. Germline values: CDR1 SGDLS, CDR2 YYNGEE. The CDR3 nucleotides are TGTGCCAGCAGCGTAGCGGGTGTAGACACTGAAGCTTTCTTT. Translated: CASSVAGVDTEAFF.

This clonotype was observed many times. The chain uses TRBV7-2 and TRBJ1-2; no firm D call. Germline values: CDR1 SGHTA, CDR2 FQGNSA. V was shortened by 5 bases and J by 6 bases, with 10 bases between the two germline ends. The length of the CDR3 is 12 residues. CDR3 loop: CASSLGDDGYTF. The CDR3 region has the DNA TGTGCCAGCAGCCTGGGAGACGATGGCTACACCTTC.

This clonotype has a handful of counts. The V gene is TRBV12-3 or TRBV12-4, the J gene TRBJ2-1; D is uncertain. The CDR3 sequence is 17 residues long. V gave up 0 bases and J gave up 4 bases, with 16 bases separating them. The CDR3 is CASSLAPPGSPYNEQFF. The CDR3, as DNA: TGTGCCAGCAGTTTAGCGCCCCCAGGATCCCCTTACAATGAGCAGTTCTTC.

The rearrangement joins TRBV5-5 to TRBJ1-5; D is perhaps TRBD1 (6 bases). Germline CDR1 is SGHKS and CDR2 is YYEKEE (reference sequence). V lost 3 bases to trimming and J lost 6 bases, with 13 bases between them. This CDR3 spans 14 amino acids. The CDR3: CASSSYGGGQPQHF. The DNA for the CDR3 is TGTGCCAGCAGCTCATACGGGGGCGGTCAGCCCCAGCATTTT.

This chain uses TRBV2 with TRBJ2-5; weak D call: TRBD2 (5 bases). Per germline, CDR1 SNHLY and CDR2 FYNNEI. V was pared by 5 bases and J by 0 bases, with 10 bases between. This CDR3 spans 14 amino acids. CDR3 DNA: TGTGCCAGCAGTCCCGGGAACCACCAAGAGACCCAGTACTTC. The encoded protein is CASSPGNHQETQYF.

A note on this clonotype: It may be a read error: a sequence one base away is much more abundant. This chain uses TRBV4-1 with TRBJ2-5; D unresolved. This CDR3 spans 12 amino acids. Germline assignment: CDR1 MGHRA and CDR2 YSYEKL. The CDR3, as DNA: TGCGCCGGCAGCCACATACAAGAGACCCAGTACTTC. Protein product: CAGSHIQETQYF.

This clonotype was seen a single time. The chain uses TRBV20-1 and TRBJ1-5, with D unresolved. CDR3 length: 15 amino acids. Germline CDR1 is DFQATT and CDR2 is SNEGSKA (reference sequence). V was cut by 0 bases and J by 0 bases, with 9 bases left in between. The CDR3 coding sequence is TGCAGTGCTAGAGATTCAAGCTATAGCAATCAGCCCCAGCATTTT. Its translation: CSARDSSYSNQPQHF.

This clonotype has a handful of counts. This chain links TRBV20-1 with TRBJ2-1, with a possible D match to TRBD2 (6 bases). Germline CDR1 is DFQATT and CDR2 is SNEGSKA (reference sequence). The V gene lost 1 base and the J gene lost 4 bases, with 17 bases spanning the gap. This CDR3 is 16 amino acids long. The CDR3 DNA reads TGCAGTGCTAGAGTGTATGAAGCGGGCTATTACAATGAGCAGTTCTTC. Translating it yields CSARVYEAGYYNEQFF.

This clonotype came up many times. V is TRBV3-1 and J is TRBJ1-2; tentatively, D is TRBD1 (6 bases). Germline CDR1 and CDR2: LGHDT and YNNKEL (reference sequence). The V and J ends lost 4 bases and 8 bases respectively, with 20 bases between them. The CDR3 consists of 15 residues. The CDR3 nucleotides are TGTGCCAGCAGCCCCGCTCAAACGGGGGCGCGGGGCTACACCTTC. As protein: CASSPAQTGARGYTF.

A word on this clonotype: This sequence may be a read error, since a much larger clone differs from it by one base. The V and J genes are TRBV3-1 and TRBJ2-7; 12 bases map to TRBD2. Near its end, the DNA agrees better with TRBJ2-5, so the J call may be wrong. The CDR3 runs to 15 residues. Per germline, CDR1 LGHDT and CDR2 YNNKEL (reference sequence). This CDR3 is CTSSQGLAGRWTQYF. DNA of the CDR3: TGTACCAGCAGCCAAGGACTAGCGGGAAGGTGGACCCAGTACTTC.

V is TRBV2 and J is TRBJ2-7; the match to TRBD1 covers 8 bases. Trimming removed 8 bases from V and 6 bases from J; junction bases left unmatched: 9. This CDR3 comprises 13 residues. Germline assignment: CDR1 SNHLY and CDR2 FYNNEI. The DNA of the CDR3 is TGTGCCAGCCGAAGGGACACAGGGGGCGAGCAGTACTTC. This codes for CASRRDTGGEQYF.

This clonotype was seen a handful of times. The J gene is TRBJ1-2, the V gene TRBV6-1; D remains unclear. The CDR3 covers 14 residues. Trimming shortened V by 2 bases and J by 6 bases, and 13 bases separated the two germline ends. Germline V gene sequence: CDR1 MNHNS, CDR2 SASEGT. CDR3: CASSENWRANGYTF. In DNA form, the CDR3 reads TGTGCCAGCAGTGAAAACTGGAGGGCTAATGGCTACACCTTC.

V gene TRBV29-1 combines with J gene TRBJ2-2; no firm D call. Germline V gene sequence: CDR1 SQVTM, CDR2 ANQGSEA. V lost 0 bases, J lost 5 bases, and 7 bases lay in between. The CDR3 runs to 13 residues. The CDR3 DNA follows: TGCAGCGTTGAAGACATTAGGACCGGGGAGCTGTTTTTT. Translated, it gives CSVEDIRTGELFF.

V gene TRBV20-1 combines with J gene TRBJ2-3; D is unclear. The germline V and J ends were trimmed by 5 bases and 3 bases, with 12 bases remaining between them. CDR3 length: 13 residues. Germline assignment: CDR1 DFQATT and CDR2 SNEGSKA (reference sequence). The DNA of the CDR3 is TGCAGTGCTGAGGATCCTACGACAGATACGCAGTATTTT. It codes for CSAEDPTTDTQYF.